The 12 T cell receptor beta chains below were found in one sample sequenced in a study of CXCR3-negative and CXCR3-positive naive CD8 T cells (dated by TCRdb to between 2019 and 2020). Results and caveats for the whole study, not just this receptor: Compared with CXCR3-negative naive cells, CXCR3-positive naive cells had TRB CDR3s with higher hydrophobicity (lower Kidera factor 4), lower energy, and higher strength and volume indices.

The instrument given in TCRdb is NextSeq 550. The Human TCR Profiling Kit (MiLaboratory) was used to prepare UMI-labeled 5' RACE TRB cDNA libraries. TCRdb reprocessed the reads and assigns one entry to each CDR3 protein sequence, leaving out DNA. This sample's listing comprises 6,000 or so distinct CDR3 sequences. The ten top clones hold less than 2.5% of the sample. These receptors have no known antigen. Sequenced sample: naive CXCR3+ CD8+ T cells from blood. The label giving this sample's cell subset or site can be read as: CD45RO-CCR7+CD27+CD95- naive CD8+ T cells expressing CXCR3 (TNR3+). Receptors originate from a human donor in good health. Some clones in this sample may be carry-over from other donors' samples.

This clonotype is identified as large (0.1 to 1%) from frequency. V gene TRBV27 combines with J gene TRBJ1-1; the TCRdb call, TRBD1, lacks DNA for checking. In germline, CDR1 is MNHEY, CDR2 SMNVEV (reference sequence). There are 13 residues in the CDR3. CDR3 residues: CASSLGRNTEAFF.

J is TRBJ2-1 and V is TRBV19; the TCRdb call, TRBD1, lacks DNA for checking. Germline CDR1 reads LNHDA; CDR2 reads SQIVND (reference sequence). The CDR3 has 13 residues. The CDR3 loop is CASTKQGAHEQFF. The entire variable domain, with the rest obtained from reference TRBV19 and TRBJ2-1, is as follows: DGGITQSPKYLFRKEGQNVTLSCEQNLNHDAMYWYRQDPGQGLRLIYYSQIVNDFQKGDIAEGYSVSREKKESFPLTVTSAQKNPTAFYLCASTKQGAHEQFFGPGTRLTVL.

V usage is TRBV5-1 and J usage is TRBJ2-7. The CDR3 totals 13 residues. CDR1 SGHRS and CDR2 YFSETQ come from the germline V gene. CDR3 region: CASSLGQDYEQYF.

This clonotype ranks as medium-sized in terms of frequency. V is TRBV20-1 and J is TRBJ1-1; TCRdb names TRBD1, which stays unverified in the absence of DNA. The germline gives CDR1 DFQATT, CDR2 SNEGSKA (reference sequence). This CDR3 contains 13 residues. The CDR3 sequence is CSARGVLGTEAFF.

Considering frequency, this clonotype is medium-sized (0.01 to 0.1%). The chain uses TRBV7-8 and TRBJ2-3; TCRdb calls TRBD1, which cannot be checked without DNA. CDR3 size: 17 residues. Germline CDR1 reads SGHVS; CDR2 reads FQNEAQ. The CDR3 loop reads CASTDRLRGPRADTQYF.

The chain joins TRBV29-1 to TRBJ2-7; the TCRdb D gene call, TRBD1, has no DNA to confirm it. Germline values: CDR1 SQVTM, CDR2 ANQGSEA. The CDR3 sequence is 14 residues long. The CDR3 loop reads CSVLYDRAGYEQYF.

This clonotype ranks as medium-sized in terms of frequency. The chain carries TRBV7-8 and TRBJ2-1; the TCRdb D gene call, TRBD2, has no DNA to confirm it. Germline V lookup: CDR1 SGHVS, CDR2 FQNEAQ. CDR3 length: 12 amino acids. The CDR3 loop is CATFESGEKQFF.

This chain connects TRBV29-1 to TRBJ1-2; TCRdb gives TRBD1 as the D gene, but with no DNA this cannot be confirmed. CDR3 size: 14 residues. Germline values: CDR1 SQVTM, CDR2 ANQGSEA. The CDR3 sequence: CSVEEDGRLYGYTF.

This clonotype is classed as medium-sized (0.01 to 0.1%) by frequency. J is TRBJ2-7 and V is TRBV7-2. From germline, CDR1 is SGHTA and CDR2 FQGNSA. The CDR3 totals 14 residues. The CDR3 reads CASSPSGITYEQYF.

This chain connects TRBV29-1 to TRBJ1-1; the TCRdb D gene call, TRBD1, has no DNA to confirm it. This CDR3 has 12 residues. Looked up from germline, CDR1 is SQVTM and CDR2 is ANQGSEA. CDR3 in amino acids: CSVEGRGGEAFF.

V is TRBV28 and J is TRBJ2-5; the TCRdb call, TRBD1, lacks DNA for checking. Germline CDR1 reads MDHEN; CDR2 reads SYDVKM. The CDR3 consists of 14 residues. The CDR3 sequence is CASNQGTVRETQYF.

In terms of frequency, this clonotype is large. The chain carries TRBV12-3 or TRBV12-4 and TRBJ1-1; as DNA is missing, the TRBD1 call by TCRdb cannot be tested. The CDR3 length is 21 residues. The chain's CDR3 is CASSLALTNPPGGFRPTEAFF.